This TCR beta chain stems from a study of blood T cell repertoires in COVID-19. Looked up from germline, CDR1 is KGHSH and CDR2 is LQKENI. J lost 3 bases, V lost 6 bases, and 12 bases had no gene match. This CDR3 has 16 amino acids. Using immunoSEQ multiplex PCR, the repertoire was profiled, and TCRdb retains in-frame clones only, with some absent. The table lists approximately 270,000 clones, 86% of them singletons. Sequencing input: peripheral blood. This TCR was recovered from a man in his forties or fifties with active or convalescent COVID-19. V gene TRBV18 combines with J gene TRBJ2-7, with 9 bases that match TRBD2. The CDR3 DNA is TGTGCCAGCTCCCCTCCCACAGCGGGGGGCCTCTACGAGCAGTACTTC. Translating it yields CASSPPTAGGLYEQYF.